This T cell receptor (beta chain) was sequenced during a study of T cells in Graves' hyperthyroidism and ophthalmopathy. This clonotype was seen a few times. V lost 0 bases and J lost 0, with 6 bases in between. The CDR3 length is 15 residues. The germline gives CDR1 DFQATT, CDR2 SNEGSKA (reference sequence). TCR beta CDR3 regions were amplified from RNA transcripts. First-round RT-PCR targeting the TCR CDR3 was performed with the HTBI primer set. One entry per CDR3 protein, called by TCRdb with MiXCR from the multiplex PCR reads. Here the sample spans 620,000 or so distinct CDR3 sequences, more than 14% being singletons.

Sequencing was performed on blood. The TCR comes from a woman aged 45-59 years with Graves' ophthalmopathy. This chain links TRBV20-1 with TRBJ1-6; D gene ambiguous. Written as DNA, the CDR3 is TGCAGTGCTAGAGACGGGAACTCCTATAATTCACCCCTCCACTTT. It codes for CSARDGNSYNSPLHF.